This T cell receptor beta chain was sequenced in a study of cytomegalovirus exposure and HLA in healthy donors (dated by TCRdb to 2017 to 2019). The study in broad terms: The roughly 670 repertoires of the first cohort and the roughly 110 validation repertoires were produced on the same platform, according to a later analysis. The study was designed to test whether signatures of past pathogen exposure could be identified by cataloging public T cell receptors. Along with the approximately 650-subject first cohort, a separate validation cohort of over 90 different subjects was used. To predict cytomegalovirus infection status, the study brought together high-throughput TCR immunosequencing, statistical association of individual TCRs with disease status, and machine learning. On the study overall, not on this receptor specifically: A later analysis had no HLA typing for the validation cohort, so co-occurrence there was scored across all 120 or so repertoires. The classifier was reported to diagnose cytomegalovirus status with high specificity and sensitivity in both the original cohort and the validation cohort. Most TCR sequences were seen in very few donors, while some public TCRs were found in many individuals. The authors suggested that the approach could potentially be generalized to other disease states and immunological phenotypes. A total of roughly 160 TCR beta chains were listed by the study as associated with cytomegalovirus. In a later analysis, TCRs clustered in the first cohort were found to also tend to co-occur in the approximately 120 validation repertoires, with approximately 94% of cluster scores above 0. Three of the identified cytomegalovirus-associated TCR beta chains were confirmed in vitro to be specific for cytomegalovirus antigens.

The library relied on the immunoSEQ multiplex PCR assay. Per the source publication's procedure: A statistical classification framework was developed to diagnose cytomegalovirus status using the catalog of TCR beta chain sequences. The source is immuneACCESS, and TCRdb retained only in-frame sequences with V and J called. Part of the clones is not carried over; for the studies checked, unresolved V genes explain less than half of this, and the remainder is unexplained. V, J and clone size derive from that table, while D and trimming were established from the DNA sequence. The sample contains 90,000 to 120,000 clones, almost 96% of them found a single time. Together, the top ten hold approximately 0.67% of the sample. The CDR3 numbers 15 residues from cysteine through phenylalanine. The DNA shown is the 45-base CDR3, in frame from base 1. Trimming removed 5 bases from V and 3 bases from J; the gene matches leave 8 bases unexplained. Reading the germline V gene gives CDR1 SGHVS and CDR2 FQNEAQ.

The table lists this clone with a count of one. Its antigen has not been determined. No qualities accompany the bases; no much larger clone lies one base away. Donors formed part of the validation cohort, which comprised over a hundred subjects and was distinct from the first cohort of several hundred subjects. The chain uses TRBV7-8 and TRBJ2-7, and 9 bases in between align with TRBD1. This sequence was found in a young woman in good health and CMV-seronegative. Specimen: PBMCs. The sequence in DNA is TGTGCCAGCAGCACCGGGACAGGGTTGCTCTACGAGCAGTACTTC. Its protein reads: CASSTGTGLLYEQYF. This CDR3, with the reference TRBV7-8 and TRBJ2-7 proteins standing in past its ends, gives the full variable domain GAGVSQSPRYKVAKRGQDVALRCDPISGHVSLFWYQQALGQGPEFLTYFQNEAQLDKSGLPSDRFFAERPEGSVSTLKIQRTQQEDSAVYLCASSTGTGLLYEQYFGPGTRLTVT.